This T cell receptor beta chain came from a study of blood T cell repertoires in COVID-19. Those enrolled, adults aged 18 to 89 years, came from 25 or so US areas. Two negative PCRs, clearance, or symptom resolution had been documented for recovered Cohort 3 donors. The germline CDR1 and CDR2 sequences are SGDLS and YYNGEE. The V gene end was trimmed by 3 bases and the J gene end by 1 base; junction bases not matched to a gene: 7. The CDR3 runs to 16 residues. Here immunoSEQ multiplex PCR was the method, and the copy in TCRdb shows in-frame clones only, minus some. The table lists about 210,000 clones, more than 80% of them singletons.

The chain uses TRBV9 and TRBJ2-1; 7 nucleotides agree with TRBD2. Sequenced sample: PBMCs or T cells enriched from blood (not recorded which). The origin of this receptor is a man aged 25 to 40 who had recovered from COVID-19. CDR3 bases: TGTGCCAGCAGCGGGGAAGCGGGGCCGTCCTACAATGAGCAGTTCTTC. Translated: CASSGEAGPSYNEQFF.